This T cell receptor beta chain appears in the sequencing data of a study of T cells after yellow fever vaccination. Study outcomes and limitations: A large majority of primary-vaccination clones showed up again after the booster (roughly 96% CD4, almost 90% CD8). Clonotypes found in both CD4 and CD8 compartments made up a small share.

The CDR3 covers 13 residues. V dropped 5 bases and J dropped 8 bases, with 13 bases sitting between them. Germline CDR1 is SGHVS and CDR2 is FQNEAQ. TCRdb independently ran MiXCR on the 5' RACE reads; one entry per CDR3 protein. The table lists 200,000 to 300,000 distinct CDR3 sequences, 6.9% of them singletons, with approximately 0.85% in the top ten. This clonotype was counted at least ten times. The antigen is undetermined. V usage is TRBV7-8 and J usage is TRBJ2-4; perhaps TRBD2 as D (5 bases). This TCR derives from a man aged 25-40 years who received the YFV17D yellow fever vaccine. The sample in question was CD4+ T cells sorted from PBMCs, obtained 15 days after the yellow fever booster vaccination. The DNA for the CDR3 is TGTGCCAGCAGCACCCGAGGGAGTGACATTCAGTACTTC. Residues: CASSTRGSDIQYF.